This note documents a single T cell receptor beta chain sequence. The data are from a study of blood T cell repertoires in COVID-19. At the level of the study: From T cells, B-cell-depleted T cells, or PBMCs came the material, which was cDNA or gDNA.

Authors' analysis steps: Using reference gene primer amplification, nucleated cell counts were estimated. The method was immunoSEQ multiplex PCR; TCRdb's version includes in-frame clones alone and lacks a portion of them. V, J and clone size were drawn from that table, and D and trimming were deduced from the DNA. The sample carries a few hundred thousand clones, roughly 86% recorded once. V trimming: 5 bases; J trimming: 6 bases; junction bases outside the gene matches: 6. Per germline, CDR1 SGHAT and CDR2 FQNNGV. CDR3 length: 14 amino acids. All enrollees were about 18 to 100 years old and from approximately 24 US areas. Clinical history as reported by participants underpinned cohort assignment.

Sequencing was carried out using PBMCs or T cells enriched from blood (not recorded which). The chain uses TRBV11-2 and TRBJ1-4, with 7 bases identical to TRBD1. The receptor was derived from a woman aged 30 to 39 who had recovered from COVID-19. In DNA, the CDR3 is TGTGCCAGCAGCACCCGGGACAGTCATGAAAAACTGTTTTTT. It translates to CASSTRDSHEKLFF. Combining the CDR3 with reference TRBV11-2 and TRBJ1-4 gives the whole variable domain EAGVAQSPRYKIIEKRQSVAFWCNPISGHATLYWYQQILGQGPKLLIQFQNNGVVDDSQLPKDRFSAERLKGVDSTLKIQPAKLEDSAVYLCASSTRDSHEKLFFGSGTQLSVL.